Listed below are T cell receptor beta chains from one sample, sequenced in a study of blood T cell repertoires in COVID-19. The method was immunoSEQ multiplex PCR; TCRdb's version includes in-frame clones alone and lacks a portion of them. The table records over 90,000 clones, around 80% of them present only once. The sequenced sample consisted of peripheral blood. The receptors originated from a man aged 60 to 75 with active or convalescent COVID-19. Both conserved end residues are trimmed from each CDR3. Each record gives: J gene, V gene, CDR3 protein.

>TRBJ2-3|TRBV4-1
ASSRGKWEWD
>TRBJ2-5|TRBV7-2
ASSRDRGEQETQY
>TRBJ1-1|TRBV7-9
ASSAQGEAF
>TRBJ1-1|TRBV12-3/TRBV12-4
ASGSRLNTEAF
>TRBJ1-5|TRBV2
ASSDTGQSNQPQH
>TRBJ2-5|TRBV13
ASSLEGSAETQY
>TRBJ1-6|TRBV29-1
SVGETGGTPLH
>TRBJ2-2|TRBV28
ASTLDPQRSFLAGNTGELF
>TRBJ2-5|TRBV7-2
ASSFAGGRETQY
>TRBJ2-1|TRBV2
ASKPGNEQF
>TRBJ1-4|TRBV9
ASSSGQPQEKLF
>TRBJ1-2|TRBV19
ASSRDRRYGYT
>TRBJ2-3|TRBV3-1/TRBV3-2
ASSQDGRTSGRSYTQY
>TRBJ2-2|TRBV19
ASSESFQGLF
>TRBJ2-1|TRBV7-3
ASSSGTSDYNEQF
>TRBJ1-1|TRBV11-2
ASSLNRIEAF
>TRBJ2-3|TRBV4-3
ASSQEALALGTDTQY
>TRBJ2-7|TRBV28
ASSPWGGQGYEQY
>TRBJ2-7|TRBV13
ASSLSRGLSSYEQY
>TRBJ2-1|TRBV7-2
ASSLGTREEQF
>TRBJ2-1|TRBV11-2
ASSLGPGYNEQF
>TRBJ2-3|TRBV13
ASSLPGADTQY
>TRBJ1-5|TRBV19
ASKVQGTNQPQH
>TRBJ2-7|TRBV28
ASSLGGGILYEQY
>TRBJ2-5|TRBV28
ASSLAGGLQETQY
>TRBJ1-4|TRBV5-1
ASSLTGRDEKLF
>TRBJ1-3|TRBV4-1
ASSFAAGNTIY
>TRBJ2-7|TRBV5-4
ASSLEGTSGYYEQY
>TRBJ1-2|TRBV18
ASSPKQGVVYGYT